Following are 30 T cell receptor beta chains from one sample sequenced in a study of blood T cell repertoires in COVID-19. Sequenced by immunoSEQ multiplex PCR; TCRdb stores in-frame clones only, minus some. The sample carries over 90,000 clones, approximately 78% recorded once. Material: peripheral blood. The receptors stem from a man between 60 and 70 years old with active or convalescent COVID-19.

This chain joins TRBV7-9 and TRBJ1-6; tentative D call: TRBD1 (6 bases). V shed 5 bases and J shed 6 bases, with 11 bases lying between them. The CDR3 runs 14 residues. Germline V CDR1 and CDR2: SEHNR, FQNEAQ (reference sequence). The CDR3 protein is CASSGGMINSPLHF. The CDR3 region has the DNA TGTGCCAGCAGCGGGGGCATGATTAATTCACCCCTCCACTTT.

The rearrangement joins TRBV7-2 to TRBJ2-7, with 12 nucleotides matching TRBD2. The trim removed 3 bases at V and 4 bases at J, leaving 4 bases unmatched. There are 15 residues in the CDR3. Looked up from germline, CDR1 is SGHTA and CDR2 is FQGNSA. This CDR3 is CASSFDLAGGYEQYF. The CDR3 DNA follows: TGTGCCAGCAGCTTTGATCTAGCGGGAGGGTACGAGCAGTACTTC.

CDR3 nucleotides: TGTGCCAGCAGTTTAGAAGATACGCAGTATTTT. Protein sequence: CASSLEDTQYF. The genes are TRBV6-5 and TRBJ2-3; D is uncertain. CDR1 and CDR2 from the germline V gene are MNHEY and SVGAGI. The V gene lost 4 bases and the J gene lost 5 bases, with 4 bases spanning the gap. The CDR3 runs to 11 residues.

This chain links TRBV21-1 with TRBJ2-3; the DNA was not compared with TRBD2, the D call given in the table. TRBV21-1 is marked as a pseudogene. The CDR3 is 20 amino acids. CDR3 protein: CASSSKKPFLSGRYTDTQYF. As DNA, the CDR3 is TGTGCCAGCAGCAGTAAAAAGCCCTTCCTCAGCGGGAGGTATACAGATACGCAGTATTTT.

This clone is judged medium-sized. V and J are TRBV29-1 and TRBJ1-2; the D gene is possibly TRBD1 (5 bases). The CDR3 contains 12 residues. The V gene's germline CDR1 is SQVTM and CDR2 ANQGSEA. The CDR3 DNA reads TGCAGTACGACAGATCCTATGAGTGGCTACACCTTC. This translates into CSTTDPMSGYTF.

The chain has TRBV5-1 and TRBJ2-5; 7 bases fit TRBD2. Germline assignment: CDR1 SGHRS and CDR2 YFSETQ. This CDR3 comprises 15 residues. V dropped 1 base and J dropped 1; count of bases not matched to a gene: 4. Here the CDR3 reads CASSLSGGSQETQYF. CDR3 bases: TGCGCCAGCAGCTTGTCGGGGGGATCCCAAGAGACCCAGTACTTC.

The V call is TRBV14, the J call TRBJ2-4; D is undetermined. This CDR3 is built from 15 residues. The germline CDR1 and CDR2 sequences are SGHDN and FVKESK. Trimming left V 4 bases short and J 0 bases short, with 10 bases between. The DNA of the CDR3 is TGTGCCAGCAGCCCGGGTGGCCTAGCCAAAAACATTCAGTACTTC. It codes for CASSPGGLAKNIQYF.

This sequence joins TRBV5-4 and TRBJ2-1; the match to TRBD2 covers 8 bases. This CDR3 comprises 16 residues. The germline V gene encodes CDR1 SGHNT and CDR2 YYREEE (reference sequence). Unmatched junction bases numbered 13, after V lost 4 bases and J lost 7 bases. Here the CDR3 reads CASSLIELTSGNEQFF. As DNA, the CDR3 is TGTGCCAGCAGCCTGATCGAGCTAACTAGCGGAAATGAGCAGTTCTTC.

The rearrangement uses TRBV28 and TRBJ1-6; D possibly corresponds to TRBD1 (5 bases). Germline lookup yields CDR1 MDHEN and CDR2 SYDVKM. Trimming removed 3 bases from V and 7 bases from J, with 10 bases in between. The CDR3 consists of 14 residues. The CDR3, as DNA: TGTGCCAGCAGTTTGGGGGGGATAAATTCACCCCTCCACTTT. Translated: CASSLGGINSPLHF.

V gene TRBV6-5 combines with J gene TRBJ1-2; D perhaps matches TRBD1 (6 bases). V dropped 10 bases and J dropped 4 bases, with 22 bases sitting between them. Per germline, CDR1 MNHEY and CDR2 SVGAGI. CDR3 length equals 15 residues. CDR3 DNA: TGTGCCACAAAGCCGGAGGCGGGGGCAGGCTATGGCTACACCTTC. Translation gives CATKPEAGAGYGYTF.

The chain employs TRBV7-3 and TRBJ1-1; D is undetermined. Trimming removed 5 bases from V and 5 bases from J, with 15 bases in between. CDR3 length equals 14 residues. Germline lookup yields CDR1 SGHTA and CDR2 FQGTGA. The chain's CDR3 is CASSPAEISTEAFF. The CDR3 nucleotides read TGTGCCAGCAGCCCAGCGGAGATTAGTACTGAAGCTTTCTTT.

The table lists this clone with a few counts. This chain uses TRBV6-6 with TRBJ1-5, with TRBD1 as a possible D gene (6 bases). Germline lookup yields CDR1 MNHNY and CDR2 SVGAGI (reference sequence). This CDR3 contains 14 residues. Deletions cut 6 bases from V and 5 bases from J, with 14 bases between. The CDR3 DNA reads TGTGCCAGCAGGGGGACAACTTCAGATCAGCCCCAGCATTTT. The encoded protein is CASRGTTSDQPQHF.

The chain combines TRBV5-4 with TRBJ1-6, with TRBD1 identical over 7 bases. Germline trimming cut 3 bases from V and 6 bases from J; bases unmatched to any gene: 6. Germline CDR1 reads SGHNT; CDR2 reads YYREEE (reference sequence). The CDR3 is made up of 15 amino acids. CDR3 sequence: CASSWDSRSNSPLHF. CDR3 in DNA: TGTGCCAGCAGCTGGGACAGCAGATCTAATTCACCCCTCCACTTT.

The J gene is TRBJ2-2, the V gene TRBV7-9, with no clear D. The CDR3 runs 13 residues. CDR1 and CDR2 (germline): SEHNR, FQNEAQ (reference sequence). Trimming removed 5 bases from V and 6 bases from J, with 10 bases in between. DNA for the CDR3: TGTGCCAGCAGCGCACACAACGCCGGGGAGCTGTTTTTT. Translated, it gives CASSAHNAGELFF.

The chain has TRBV4-1 and TRBJ2-7, with 8 bases aligning to TRBD1. This CDR3 comprises 15 residues. V gave up 4 bases and J gave up 3 bases; unmatched junction bases: 8. The germline V gene encodes CDR1 MGHRA and CDR2 YSYEKL. For the CDR3, the DNA is TGCGCCAGCAGCCCCTTGGACAGGGTAAGCTACGAGCAGTACTTC. This codes for CASSPLDRVSYEQYF.

The chain uses TRBV11-3 and TRBJ2-1; 7 nucleotides agree with TRBD2. Germline assignment: CDR1 SGHNT and CDR2 YENEEA. This CDR3 comprises 14 residues. The trim removed 4 bases at V and 4 bases at J, leaving 4 bases unmatched. The CDR3 nucleotides read TGTGCCAGCAGCTCAGGACTAGGATACAATGAGCAGTTCTTC. Its protein product is CASSSGLGYNEQFF.

The chain is built from TRBV9 and TRBJ2-2; the match to TRBD2 covers 8 bases. Germline V CDR1 and CDR2: SGDLS, YYNGEE. The CDR3 totals 16 residues. V shed 0 bases and J 3 bases; nucleotides not matched to a gene: 4. CDR3 protein: CASSVVSSGYTGELFF. The CDR3 DNA reads TGTGCCAGCAGCGTAGTATCTAGCGGGTACACCGGGGAGCTGTTTTTT.

The chain recombines TRBV15 with TRBJ2-3; D may be TRBD1 (5 bases). The V end was cut by 0 bases, the J end by 2 bases, with 9 bases between. CDR1 LNHNV and CDR2 YYDKDF come from the germline V gene (reference sequence). CDR3 length: 15 amino acids. The DNA for the CDR3 is TGTGCCACCAGCAGAGATTGGACACCCACAGATACGCAGTATTTT. Translated, it gives CATSRDWTPTDTQYF.

This clone was seen more than once but under ten times. The chain carries TRBV12-5 and TRBJ1-2; no clear D gene. CDR3 size: 12 residues. Trimming removed 1 base from V and 5 bases from J, with 5 bases in between. Germline V gene data show CDR1 as LGHNT and CDR2 as FRNRAP. The CDR3 spells CASGLDLYGYTF. For the CDR3, the DNA is TGTGCTAGTGGTTTGGATCTATATGGCTACACCTTC.

The rearrangement uses TRBV18 and TRBJ2-3; 8 bases match TRBD1. The CDR3 contains 14 residues. CDR1 is KGHSH, CDR2 LQKENI, per germline. V lost 3 bases to trimming and J lost 2 bases; unmatched junction nucleotides: 1. The CDR3 region is CASSPGQATDTQYF. CDR3 nucleotides: TGTGCCAGCTCACCGGGACAGGCCACAGATACGCAGTATTTT.

Turning to this clone: Additional DNA sequences in this sample encode the identical CDR3. The genes are TRBV19 and TRBJ2-5, with 8 bases fitting TRBD1. Germline V CDR1 and CDR2: LNHDA, SQIVND (reference sequence). The CDR3 sequence is 14 residues long. J was trimmed by 4 bases and V by 3 bases; bases with no gene match: 4. In nucleotides, the CDR3 is TGTGCCAGTAGTATTGCAGGGGGCAGAGAGACCCAGTACTTC. As protein: CASSIAGGRETQYF.

V gene TRBV30 combines with J gene TRBJ1-1; the D is unclear. The CDR3 runs to 11 residues. The germline V and J ends were trimmed by 4 bases and 3 bases, with 6 bases remaining between them. Germline-derived CDR1 and CDR2 are GTSNPN and SVGIG (reference sequence). DNA for the CDR3: TGTGCCTGGATCAGTCACACTGAAGCTTTCTTT. As protein: CAWISHTEAFF. Complete variable domain (other parts from reference TRBV30 and TRBJ1-1): SQTIHQWPATLVQPVGSPLSLECTVEGTSNPNLYWYRQAAGRGLQLLFYSVGIGQISSEVPQNLSASRPQDRQFILSSKKLLLSDSGFYLCAWISHTEAFFGQGTRLTVV.

The chain combines TRBV27 with TRBJ2-5; 7 nucleotides align to TRBD1. Germline CDR1 is MNHEY and CDR2 is SMNVEV (reference sequence). After removal of 9 bases from V and 5 bases from J, the junction contained 9 bases not matched to a gene. CDR3 size: 13 residues. CDR3 residues: CASSTGMRETQYF. In DNA, the CDR3 is TGTGCCAGTTCGACAGGGATGAGGGAGACCCAGTACTTC.

This clone came up a few times. This chain uses TRBV9 with TRBJ1-6; D unclear. V shed 0 bases and J shed 7 bases, with 8 bases lying between them. Germline V gene data show CDR1 as SGDLS and CDR2 as YYNGEE. The CDR3 sequence is 14 residues long. CDR3: CASSVETWNSPLHF. CDR3 DNA sequence: TGTGCCAGCAGCGTAGAAACTTGGAATTCACCCCTCCACTTT.

The gene calls are TRBV7-6 and TRBJ2-7; 9 positions match TRBD2. This CDR3 contains 16 residues. The trim removed 4 bases at V and 3 bases at J, leaving 10 bases unmatched. Per the germline V gene, CDR1 is SGHVS and CDR2 is FNYEAQ. CDR3 in amino acids: CASSSSDSGSGYEQYF. The CDR3 DNA sequence: TGTGCCAGCAGCTCCTCCGATAGCGGGAGCGGCTACGAGCAGTACTTC.

The chain joins TRBV11-3 to TRBJ2-1; weak D call: TRBD1 (6 bases). This CDR3 region has 16 residues. The ends were cut back, 0 bases at V and 4 bases at J, with 13 bases in the middle. CDR1 SGHNT and CDR2 YENEEA come from the germline V gene. The CDR3 spells CASSLDRTAGYNEQFF. The CDR3 DNA is TGTGCCAGCAGCTTAGATCGGACAGCCGGTTACAATGAGCAGTTCTTC.

The rearrangement joins TRBV28 to TRBJ1-2, with TRBD1 matching over 7 bases. Unmatched junction bases numbered 7, after V lost 2 bases and J lost 7 bases. The CDR3 contains 14 residues. CDR1 and CDR2 from the germline V gene are MDHEN and SYDVKM. In DNA form, the CDR3 reads TGTGCCAGCAGTTTAACAGGGGTTGTCGGTGGCTACACCTTC. Amino acid sequence: CASSLTGVVGGYTF.

J is TRBJ2-2 and V is TRBV6-5; no firm D call. Germline CDR1 and CDR2: MNHEY and SVGAGI. Between the trimmed V and J ends, which lost 6 bases and 7 bases, there was a span of 12 bases. The CDR3 runs to 13 residues. CDR3 region: CASRVGFGGELFF. Here the CDR3 DNA reads TGTGCCAGCAGGGTGGGCTTTGGCGGGGAGCTGTTTTTT.

The chain is built from TRBV18 and TRBJ2-7; 13 positions match TRBD2. Germline V gives CDR1 KGHSH, CDR2 LQKENI. The CDR3 is made up of 14 amino acids. Germline trimming cut 6 bases from V and 7 bases from J; bases unmatched to any gene: 6. DNA for the CDR3: TGTGCCAGCTCCCGGACTAGCGGGAGTGGTGAGCAGTACTTC. It yields the protein CASSRTSGSGEQYF.

J is TRBJ1-4 and V is TRBV11-2, with a possible D match to TRBD1 (5 bases). V was shortened by 4 bases and J by 8 bases, with 14 bases between the two germline ends. There are 14 residues in the CDR3. Germline loops: CDR1 SGHAT, CDR2 FQNNGV. In DNA, the CDR3 is TGTGCCAGCAGCTGGGGCGTCCCTACGGAAAAACTGTTTTTT. This sequence encodes CASSWGVPTEKLFF.